The 18 T cell receptor beta chains given below trace back to one sample, sequenced in a study of T cell responses to AZD1222 COVID-19 vaccine. TCRdb keeps only in-frame clones here, not all; method: immunoSEQ multiplex PCR. The sample includes around 140,000 clones. The sample consisted of peripheral blood. Every receptor here comes from an adult in good health.

The gene calls are TRBV2 and TRBJ1-1; no clear D. This CDR3 is built from 13 residues. With 6 bases removed from V and 0 bases from J, the gap between germline ends came to 8 bases. Per the germline V gene, CDR1 is SNHLY and CDR2 is FYNNEI. CDR3 sequence (DNA): TGTGCCAGCAGGGTTTACATGAACACTGAAGCTTTCTTT. This codes for CASRVYMNTEAFF. The whole variable domain, filled in from reference TRBV2 and TRBJ1-1, reads EPEVTQTPSHQVTQMGQEVILRCVPISNHLYFYWYRQILGQKVEFLVSFYNNEISEKSEIFDDQFSVERPDGSNFTLKIRSTKLEDSAMYFCASRVYMNTEAFFGQGTRLTVV.

The rearrangement links TRBV18 to TRBJ1-5, with a weak D call TRBD1 (5 bases). The germline V gene has CDR1 KGHSH and CDR2 LQKENI. The CDR3 totals 15 residues. V was cut by 2 bases and J by 3 bases, with 11 bases left in between. The CDR3 sequence: CASSPSAGYNQPQHF. In DNA form, the CDR3 reads TGTGCCAGCTCACCAAGCGCAGGGTACAATCAGCCCCAGCATTTT. The whole variable domain, remainder taken from reference TRBV18 and TRBJ1-5, is NAGVMQNPRHLVRRRGQEARLRCSPMKGHSHVYWYRQLPEEGLKFMVYLQKENIIDESGMPKERFSAEFPKEGPSILRIQQVVRGDSAAYFCASSPSAGYNQPQHFGDGTRLSIL.

The chain links TRBV30 to TRBJ1-1; TRBD1 agrees at 9 bases. Germline-derived CDR1 and CDR2 are GTSNPN and SVGIG (reference sequence). The CDR3 has 13 residues. V trimming: 3 bases; J trimming: 5 bases; junction bases outside the gene matches: 4. The DNA of the CDR3 is TGTGCCTGGAGAAGACAGGGGGGGACTGAAGCTTTCTTT. This codes for CAWRRQGGTEAFF.

The J gene is TRBJ2-7, the V gene TRBV5-1; 9 bases align to TRBD2. CDR1 SGHRS and CDR2 YFSETQ come from the germline V gene. With V trimmed by 0 bases and J by 2 bases, 3 bases remained unmatched. CDR3 length equals 15 residues. The CDR3 region is CASSLARGGTYEQYF. CDR3 sequence (DNA): TGCGCCAGCAGCTTGGCGCGGGGGGGAACCTACGAGCAGTACTTC.

The chain is built from TRBV28 and TRBJ1-5; no firm D call. Trimming shortened V by 5 bases and J by 8 bases, and 13 bases separated the two germline ends. Germline V lookup: CDR1 MDHEN, CDR2 SYDVKM. CDR3 length equals 13 residues. As DNA, the CDR3 is TGTGCCAGCAGTCCCGGGTTTTGGGAGCCCCAGCATTTT. As protein: CASSPGFWEPQHF.

The genes are TRBV9 and TRBJ2-6, with D perhaps matching TRBD1 (5 bases). V lost 2 bases and J 3 bases, leaving 9 bases between the germline ends. Germline CDR1 SGDLS, CDR2 YYNGEE. The CDR3 is 15 amino acids. CDR3 sequence reads: CASSVSGLGANVLTF. As DNA, the CDR3 is TGTGCCAGCAGCGTGTCAGGGCTTGGGGCCAACGTCCTGACTTTC.

The rearrangement joins TRBV6-6 to TRBJ1-1; 9 nucleotides agree with TRBD1. CDR3 size: 14 residues. The trim removed 7 bases at V and 4 bases at J, leaving 7 bases unmatched. From germline, CDR1 is MNHNY and CDR2 SVGAGI (reference sequence). The DNA for the CDR3 is TGTGCCAGCACCGAACAGGGGGCGCTCACTGAAGCTTTCTTT. Translating it yields CASTEQGALTEAFF.

This chain connects TRBV12-3 or TRBV12-4 to TRBJ1-2; D gene unclear. Trimming left V 1 base short and J 7 bases short, with 4 bases between. The CDR3 runs to 11 residues. The CDR3: CASSLVGGYTF. DNA of the CDR3: TGTGCCAGCAGTTTAGTTGGTGGCTACACCTTC.

The V gene is TRBV7-9, the J gene TRBJ1-1; the D is unclear. The CDR3 length is 12 residues. Trimming took off 0 bases at V and 4 bases at J, with 3 bases between the two ends. Looked up from germline, CDR1 is SEHNR and CDR2 is FQNEAQ (reference sequence). The CDR3 protein is CASSLAGTEAFF. The CDR3 DNA follows: TGTGCCAGCAGCTTAGCGGGCACTGAAGCTTTCTTT.

This CDR3 is CASRTGQTGYEQYF. The CDR3 DNA follows: TGTGCCAGCAGGACAGGGCAAACTGGCTACGAGCAGTACTTC. The gene calls are TRBV6-6 and TRBJ2-7; 7 nucleotides align to TRBD1. From germline, CDR1 is MNHNY and CDR2 SVGAGI (reference sequence). Germline trimming cut 6 bases from V and 3 bases from J; bases unmatched to any gene: 8. The CDR3 is 14 amino acids.

This chain joins TRBV24-1 and TRBJ1-2, with D unclear. CDR1 is KGHDR, CDR2 SFDVKD, per germline. The CDR3 totals 13 residues. The germline V and J ends were trimmed by 2 bases and 3 bases, with 6 bases remaining between them. In DNA form, the CDR3 reads TGTGCCACCAGTGATTCTGCCGACTATGGCTACACCTTC. Protein: CATSDSADYGYTF.

The chain uses TRBV6-8 and TRBJ1-5; the D gene is possibly TRBD1 (6 bases). V lost 6 bases and J lost 4, with 13 bases in between. CDR3 length equals 14 residues. Per the germline V gene, CDR1 is MNHGY and CDR2 is SAAAGT. DNA for the CDR3: TGTGCCAGCAGCCACAGGGAGGAGAATCAGCCCCAGCATTTT. It yields the protein CASSHREENQPQHF.

This chain links TRBV7-9 with TRBJ2-7, with D perhaps matching TRBD1 or TRBD2 (6 bases each). This CDR3 contains 13 residues. V was shortened by 5 bases and J by 7 bases, with 15 bases between the two germline ends. CDR1 SEHNR and CDR2 FQNEAQ come from the germline V gene (reference sequence). The CDR3 sequence is CASSPGATREQYF. DNA for the CDR3: TGTGCCAGCAGCCCGGGGGCTACTCGGGAGCAGTACTTC.

The gene calls are TRBV10-2 and TRBJ1-5; 9 nucleotides line up with TRBD1. The CDR3 has 13 residues. CDR1 and CDR2 (germline): WSHSY, SAAADI. After removal of 6 bases from V and 6 bases from J, the junction contained 3 bases not matched to a gene. CDR3: CASRETGGQPQHF. For the CDR3, the DNA is TGCGCCAGCAGGGAGACAGGGGGTCAGCCCCAGCATTTT.

This chain uses TRBV5-6 with TRBJ1-6; 9 positions match TRBD1. The CDR3 spans 18 residues. Trimming at V came to 0 bases and at J to 3 bases, leaving 7 bases not matched to a gene. The germline CDR1 and CDR2 sequences are SGHDT and YYEEEE. CDR3 sequence: CASSLEGQGGHYNSPLHF. As DNA, the CDR3 is TGTGCCAGCAGCTTGGAGGGACAGGGCGGACACTATAATTCACCCCTCCACTTT.

V and J are TRBV7-8 and TRBJ2-5; D is ambiguous. With 4 bases removed from V and 1 base from J, the gap between germline ends came to 16 bases. The CDR3 contains 16 residues. Germline V gene sequence: CDR1 SGHVS, CDR2 FQNEAQ. The CDR3 nucleotides are TGTGCCAGCAGCTCACAAGGGCTTACACTCCAAGAGACCCAGTACTTC. Translation: CASSSQGLTLQETQYF.

This chain links TRBV9 with TRBJ1-5, with 7 bases identical to TRBD1. The length of the CDR3 is 15 residues. Per germline, CDR1 SGDLS and CDR2 YYNGEE. V lost 2 bases, J lost 3 bases, and 5 bases stayed unmatched. The CDR3 region is CASSVQGGDNQPQHF. In nucleotides, the CDR3 is TGTGCCAGCAGCGTCCAGGGGGGCGACAATCAGCCCCAGCATTTT.

The chain recombines TRBV7-9 with TRBJ1-5, with TRBD1 identical over 9 bases. With 2 bases clipped from V and 7 bases from J, the junction kept 3 bases outside the gene matches. CDR3 length: 14 residues. Germline V lookup: CDR1 SEHNR, CDR2 FQNEAQ (reference sequence). For the CDR3, the DNA is TGTGCCAGCAGCTTAACAGGGGGCACCCAGCCCCAGCATTTT. Translating it yields CASSLTGGTQPQHF.